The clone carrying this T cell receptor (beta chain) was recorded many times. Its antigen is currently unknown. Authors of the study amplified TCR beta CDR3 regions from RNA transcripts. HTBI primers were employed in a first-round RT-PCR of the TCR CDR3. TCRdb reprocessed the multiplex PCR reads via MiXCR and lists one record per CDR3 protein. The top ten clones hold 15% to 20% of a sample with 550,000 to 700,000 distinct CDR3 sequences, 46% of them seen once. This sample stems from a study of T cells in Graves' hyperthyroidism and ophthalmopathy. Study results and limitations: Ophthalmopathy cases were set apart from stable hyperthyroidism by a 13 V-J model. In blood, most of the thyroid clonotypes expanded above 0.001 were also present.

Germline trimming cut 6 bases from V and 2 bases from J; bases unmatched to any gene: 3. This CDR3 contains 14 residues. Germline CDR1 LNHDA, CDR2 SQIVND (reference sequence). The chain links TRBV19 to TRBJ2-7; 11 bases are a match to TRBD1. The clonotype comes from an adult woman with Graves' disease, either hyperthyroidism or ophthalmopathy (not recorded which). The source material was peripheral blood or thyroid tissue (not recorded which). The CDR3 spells CASRMGQGAYEQYF. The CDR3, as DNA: TGTGCCAGTAGGATGGGACAGGGGGCCTACGAGCAGTACTTC.